This T cell receptor beta chain derives from a study of technical replicates of blood from a handful of donors. The assay was immunoSEQ multiplex PCR, and TCRdb's table has in-frame clones only and misses some. The sample has about 70,000 clones, around 97% seen once. The germline CDR1 and CDR2 sequences are PRHDT and FYEKMQ (reference sequence). Trimming took off 1 base at V and 6 bases at J, with 14 bases between the two ends. CDR3 size: 15 residues. The sequence was obtained from a human donor in good health. V gene TRBV13 combines with J gene TRBJ2-3; D perhaps matches TRBD1 (5 bases). Sequencing was carried out using T cells isolated from PBMCs. CDR3: CASSLEGRASDTQYF. CDR3 coding DNA: TGTGCCAGCAGCTTAGAAGGCAGGGCATCCGATACGCAGTATTTT.